These T cell receptor beta chains were read from a single sample in a study of blood T cells in healthy people across ages. TCRdb called the 5' RACE reads again in MiXCR, with one record for every CDR3 protein. Here the sample spans about 1.6 million distinct CDR3 sequences, approximately 32% being singletons. Sample: blood. These receptors were collected from a woman aged 25-40 years in good health. CDR3s leave out the opening cysteine and the closing phenylalanine or tryptophan. Clone size is given for some rows only: seen once, a few or many times, or a class if the clone is expanded.

cdr3_aa,v_call,clone_size,j_call
ASSYGEGPNTEAF,TRBV6-5,-,TRBJ1-1
ASSWGLLGNEQF,TRBV6-1,-,TRBJ2-1
ASNIGWEVFGYT,TRBV6-1,few,TRBJ1-2
SARDQGRAYEQY,TRBV20-1,few,TRBJ2-7
AGLLRGLPLSEQY,TRBV6-5,-,-
SGYVEGELF,TRBV29-1,few,TRBJ2-2
ASSPASRGASDTQY,TRBV3-1,few,TRBJ2-3
AISESRTTEAF,TRBV10-3,-,TRBJ1-1
ASSPRFGQGNYEQY,TRBV11-2,-,TRBJ2-7
SASVRDAYGYT,TRBV20-1,-,TRBJ1-2
AWSPHDFGYT,TRBV30,few,TRBJ1-2
ASNIAGSTDTQY,TRBV7-8,-,TRBJ2-3
ACSVAAGGTGDTQY,TRBV9,-,TRBJ2-3
SVETSYNEQF,TRBV29-1,many,TRBJ2-1
ASSQSSRGGTEAF,TRBV16,few,TRBJ1-1
SARPRGINEQY,TRBV20-1,-,-
ASSFWRGDGYT,TRBV12-3/TRBV12-4,once,TRBJ1-2
SHGTGSPTDTQY,TRBV20-1,-,TRBJ2-3
ASSFAASGSSHNEQF,TRBV12-3/TRBV12-4,-,TRBJ2-1
ASSRDRGGPATNEKLF,TRBV4-2,-,TRBJ1-4
ASRMDRPRFQPQH,TRBV2,-,TRBJ1-5
ASSYNPTVNTEAF,TRBV6-2/TRBV6-3,few,TRBJ1-1
ASSLTGGQGNSPLH,TRBV7-9,-,TRBJ1-6
GGMIRNEQF,TRBV20-1,-,TRBJ2-1
ASSRPGQGKDEQF,TRBV4-2,many,TRBJ2-1
ASSYGTDQETQY,TRBV4-1,many,TRBJ2-5
ARYRRGVAYNEQF,TRBV9,-,TRBJ2-1
ASSLDGRVFTDTQY,TRBV5-1,-,TRBJ2-3
ASRTHTSGRTGELF,TRBV28,few,TRBJ2-2
ASSLSLAGGADTRY,TRBV28,-,TRBJ2-3
ASSSASGNTEAF,TRBV7-9,-,TRBJ1-1
ASSPGGFLETQY,TRBV4-2,many,TRBJ2-5
ASSLRGSWTQY,TRBV5-1,-,TRBJ2-5
ASSLDSGEQF,TRBV11-2,-,TRBJ2-1
ASSEEAPQWTKNIQY,TRBV6-1,few,TRBJ2-4
ASTRAGREGFEQY,TRBV27,-,TRBJ2-7
ASSAGVSWSTDTQY,TRBV5-6,-,TRBJ2-3
SAITGTTAGDTQY,TRBV20-1,-,TRBJ2-3
ASGSHGTSGSEQF,TRBV12-5,many,TRBJ2-1
ASSPVSGGPYEQY,TRBV5-5,-,TRBJ2-7
ASSYGQGGSYEQY,TRBV6-5,-,TRBJ2-7
ASSPDRVGGNSPLH,TRBV4-1,few,TRBJ1-6
ASSRGPAYGYT,TRBV5-6,-,TRBJ1-2
AWVGEEGPYEQY,TRBV30,-,TRBJ2-7
ASSGLAGGLYTQY,TRBV2,-,TRBJ2-3
SAEGGSRVVFYGYT,TRBV20-1,-,TRBJ1-2
ASSKGTGTYNEQF,TRBV7-2,-,TRBJ2-1
ASSQSGGTEAF,TRBV4-1,-,TRBJ1-1
VSSPRRAGGKGYGQY,TRBV7-2,-,TRBJ2-7
ASSLLSGTAAYEQY,TRBV14,few,TRBJ2-7